The rows below give T cell receptor beta chains drawn from one sample of a study of T cell responses to AZD1222 COVID-19 vaccine. The data were produced by immunoSEQ multiplex PCR, yet TCRdb's version contains in-frame clones alone and is incomplete. The top ten clones hold 5.4% of a sample with around 83,000 clones, approximately 90% of them seen once. The input for sequencing was peripheral blood, taken 28 days after the second AZD1222 dose. The origin of the receptors is an adult who received the AZD1222 COVID-19 vaccine. CDR3s include the opening cysteine and the closing phenylalanine or tryptophan. A D gene is named only where the DNA matches it firmly. Clone size appears in some rows only: once, few, many, or a class for an expanded clone.

abundance	j_gene	d_gene	v_gene	CDR3aa	CDR3nt
NA	TRBJ2-5	NA	TRBV19	CASSIFPSTRQQETQYF	TGTGCCAGTAGTATATTCCCCTCCACACGACAACAAGAGACCCAGTACTTC
NA	TRBJ1-1	NA	TRBV18	CASSPSGGEAFF	TGTGCCAGCTCACCAAGTGGGGGGGAGGCTTTCTTT
NA	TRBJ2-3	NA	TRBV10-1	CASSGPWTPPCTDTQYF	TGCGCCAGCAGTGGACCTTGGACCCCCCCTTGCACAGATACGCAGTATTTT
NA	TRBJ2-7	NA	TRBV10-3	CAISDTAQRVPYEQYF	TGTGCCATCAGTGACACCGCACAGAGGGTCCCTTACGAGCAGTACTTC
NA	TRBJ1-6	NA	TRBV9	CASTEEGYNSPLHF	TGTGCCAGCACCGAAGAGGGTTATAATTCACCCCTCCACTTT
NA	TRBJ1-2	NA	TRBV28	CASLGRGYYGYTF	TGTGCCAGCCTTGGCAGGGGTTACTATGGCTACACCTTC
NA	TRBJ2-3	NA	TRBV5-6	CASSFLSGGTDTQYF	TGTGCCAGCAGCTTTCTCTCAGGGGGCACAGATACGCAGTATTTT
once	TRBJ1-4	NA	TRBV4-3	CASSQVTITNEKLFF	TGCGCCAGCAGCCAAGTGACAATTACTAATGAAAAACTGTTTTTT
NA	TRBJ1-5	NA	TRBV5-1	CASSSGDNQPQHF	TGCGCCAGCAGCTCAGGGGACAATCAGCCCCAGCATTTT
NA	TRBJ1-2	NA	TRBV11-2	CASSFEGNYGYTF	TGTGCCAGCAGCTTTGAGGGCAACTATGGCTACACCTTC
NA	TRBJ1-1	NA	TRBV6-4	CASSAYGNTEAFF	TGTGCCAGCAGTGCTTACGGGAACACTGAAGCTTTCTTT
NA	TRBJ2-3	TRBD2	TRBV2	CASIRLAGNTDTQYF	TGTGCCAGCATCCGACTAGCGGGGAACACAGATACGCAGTATTTT
NA	TRBJ1-2	NA	TRBV18	CASSPSGGDYGYTF	TGTGCCAGCTCACCGAGTGGGGGCGACTATGGCTACACCTTC
NA	TRBJ2-6	NA	TRBV30	CAWSADRNSGANVLTF	TGTGCCTGGAGTGCCGACAGGAACTCTGGGGCCAACGTCCTGACTTTC
NA	TRBJ1-2	TRBD1	TRBV23-1	CASSHRRDRVGYTF	TGCGCCAGCAGTCACAGACGGGACAGGGTTGGCTACACCTTC
NA	TRBJ1-2	NA	TRBV3-1/TRBV3-2	CASARGDGDYGYTF	TGTGCCAGCGCAAGAGGGGACGGTGACTATGGCTACACCTTC
NA	TRBJ1-1	TRBD1	TRBV6-5	CASSMTGSGYTEAFF	TGTGCCAGCAGCATGACAGGGAGTGGGTACACTGAAGCTTTCTTT
NA	TRBJ1-5	NA	TRBV4-1	CASSQGTLANQPQHF	TGCGCCAGCAGCCAAGGCACCCTTGCTAATCAGCCCCAGCATTTT
once	TRBJ1-6	TRBD1	TRBV27	CATGGTGQGRTYNSPLHF	TGTGCCACAGGGGGAACGGGACAGGGTAGGACCTATAATTCACCCCTCCACTTT
once	TRBJ2-7	TRBD1	TRBV18	CASSPGQGGEQYF	TGTGCCAGCTCACCGGGACAGGGGGGCGAGCAGTACTTC
NA	TRBJ1-2	NA	TRBV18	CASSPPEQGRHGYTF	TGTGCCAGCTCACCACCGGAGCAGGGTCGGCATGGCTACACCTTC
NA	TRBJ2-7	TRBD1	TRBV6-5	CASSYSRGFYEQYF	TGTGCCAGCAGTTACTCCAGGGGGTTCTACGAGCAGTACTTC
NA	TRBJ2-3	TRBD1	TRBV19	CASSRRGTGPDTQYF	TGTGCCAGTAGTCGAAGGGGGACAGGGCCAGATACGCAGTATTTT
NA	TRBJ1-2	NA	TRBV19	CASSIYEGDYGYTF	TGTGCCAGTAGTATTTACGAAGGTGACTATGGCTACACCTTC
NA	TRBJ2-2	NA	TRBV12-3/TRBV12-4	CASFTGELFF	TGTGCCAGCTTTACCGGGGAGCTGTTTTTT
NA	TRBJ1-1	TRBD1	TRBV25-1	CASSEVIGTGPNTEAFF	TGTGCCAGCAGTGAAGTGATAGGGACAGGCCCGAACACTGAAGCTTTCTTT
once	TRBJ2-3	NA	TRBV27	CASSYGPRWEPDTQYF	TGTGCCAGCAGTTACGGGCCGCGGTGGGAGCCAGATACGCAGTATTTT
NA	TRBJ1-1	TRBD1	TRBV6-5	CASRVQGGNTEAFF	TGTGCCAGCAGAGTTCAGGGGGGGAACACTGAAGCTTTCTTT
NA	TRBJ1-5	TRBD1	TRBV28	CASSEPLYRGGPQHF	TGTGCCAGCAGTGAACCCCTTTACAGGGGAGGGCCCCAGCATTTT
NA	TRBJ2-3	TRBD2	TRBV7-6	CASSSQGLAGDTSSTDTQYF	TGTGCCAGCAGCTCTCAGGGACTAGCGGGGGATACCTCTAGCACAGATACGCAGTATTTT
few	TRBJ2-3	TRBD2	TRBV20-1	CSASRGLEFPDTQYF	TGCAGTGCTAGTAGAGGACTAGAGTTTCCAGATACGCAGTATTTT
once	TRBJ2-1	NA	TRBV6-4	CASRGKTPTFGDEQFF	TGTGCCAGCAGGGGGAAGACTCCCACTTTTGGCGATGAGCAGTTCTTC
NA	TRBJ1-6	NA	TRBV19	CASSILAANSPLHF	TGTGCCAGTAGTATTTTAGCCGCTAATTCACCCCTCCACTTT
few	TRBJ1-2	NA	TRBV6-5	CASRNLGIRGYTF	TGTGCCAGCCGAAACCTAGGGATCCGTGGCTACACCTTC
NA	TRBJ2-6	NA	TRBV3-1/TRBV3-2	CASSHPFQTGRTGGANVLTF	TGTGCCAGCAGCCACCCTTTTCAGACAGGGAGGACGGGTGGGGCCAACGTCCTGACTTTC
NA	TRBJ2-2	TRBD1	TRBV24-1	CATSDTTGQGLTGELFF	TGTGCCACCAGTGATACTACAGGACAGGGTTTAACCGGGGAGCTGTTTTTT
NA	TRBJ2-3	NA	TRBV6-1	CASSEGTGDTQYF	TGTGCCAGCAGTGAAGGGACGGGAGATACGCAGTATTTT
NA	TRBJ1-5	NA	TRBV7-2	CASSLETVYSNQPQHF	TGTGCCAGCAGCTTAGAAACGGTTTATAGCAATCAGCCCCAGCATTTT
NA	TRBJ2-1	NA	TRBV5-4	CASSLVGGNEQFF	TGTGCCAGCAGCTTGGTAGGGGGCAATGAGCAGTTCTTC
NA	TRBJ1-2	NA	TRBV4-1	CASSQAPGDYDYTF	TGCGCCAGCAGCCAAGCCCCCGGAGACTATGACTACACCTTC
NA	TRBJ1-5	NA	TRBV10-2	CASSVAGVQPQHF	TGCGCCAGCAGTGTTGCGGGGGTTCAGCCCCAGCATTTT
NA	TRBJ1-5	NA	TRBV21-1	CASSTGWTGADGETQPQHF	TGTGCCAGCAGCACTGGGTGGACAGGGGCCGATGGTGAGACTCAGCCCCAGCATTTT
NA	TRBJ1-5	TRBD1	TRBV2	CASSLEDRLNQPQHF	TGTGCCAGCAGTTTAGAGGACAGGCTCAATCAGCCCCAGCATTTT
NA	TRBJ1-6	NA	TRBV5-6	CASSLSGSSYNSPLHF	TGTGCCAGCAGCCTCAGCGGGAGCTCCTATAATTCACCCCTCCACTTT
NA	TRBJ1-2	NA	TRBV2	CASSESGWSGYTF	TGTGCCAGCAGTGAATCAGGGTGGAGCGGCTACACCTTC
NA	TRBJ1-2	NA	TRBV12-3/TRBV12-4	CASSLLAPGGYTF	TGTGCCAGCAGTTTGCTGGCCCCCGGCGGCTACACCTTC
NA	TRBJ2-2	TRBD1	TRBV6-6	CASSYGGQSNTGELFF	TGTGCCAGCAGTTACGGGGGACAGTCGAACACCGGGGAGCTGTTTTTT
NA	TRBJ1-5	NA	TRBV3-1/TRBV3-2	CASSPMWGPNQPQHF	TGTGCCAGCAGTCCTATGTGGGGCCCTAATCAGCCCCAGCATTTT
NA	TRBJ2-3	TRBD2	TRBV3-1/TRBV3-2	CASSQEWTGGRDTQYF	TGTGCCAGCAGCCAAGAGTGGACGGGGGGGCGTGATACGCAGTATTTT
NA	TRBJ1-2	NA	TRBV20-1	CSARQASGYTF	TGCAGTGCTAGGCAGGCGTCTGGCTACACCTTC
NA	TRBJ1-6	TRBD1	TRBV14	CASSHLGRDRGPSPLHF	TGTGCCAGCAGCCATTTAGGCCGGGACAGGGGCCCTTCACCCCTCCACTTT
NA	TRBJ1-4	NA	TRBV9	CASSVFSGGEKLFF	TGTGCCAGCAGCGTTTTCTCAGGAGGTGAAAAACTGTTTTTT
NA	TRBJ1-5	NA	TRBV5-1	CASSPDPNQPQHF	TGCGCCAGCAGTCCAGATCCCAATCAGCCCCAGCATTTT
NA	TRBJ1-2	NA	TRBV5-6	CASSLSTGGYTF	TGTGCCAGCAGCTTGAGCACGGGGGGCTACACCTTC
NA	TRBJ2-7	TRBD1	TRBV5-1	CASSLPDRAHEQYF	TGCGCCAGCAGCCTGCCCGACAGGGCCCACGAGCAGTACTTC
once	TRBJ1-2	TRBD1	TRBV28	CASSLTGGLNGYTF	TGTGCCAGCAGTCTGACAGGGGGCCTCAATGGCTACACCTTC